This T cell receptor beta chain appears in the sequencing data of a study of blood T cell repertoires in COVID-19. Trimming shortened V by 0 bases and J by 9 bases, and 12 bases separated the two germline ends. Germline V CDR1 and CDR2: MNHEY, SVGAGI. CDR3 length equals 15 residues. The table came from immunoSEQ multiplex PCR; TCRdb's copy has only in-frame clones and leaves some out. The table lists about 82,000 clones, 80% of them singletons. The clonotype comes from a middle-aged woman with active or convalescent COVID-19. The sample taken for sequencing was peripheral blood. This sequence joins TRBV6-5 and TRBJ1-6, with D tentatively TRBD1 (6 bases). CDR3 nucleotides: TGTGCCAGCAGTTACTCAGCGGGGGCAGGTTCACCCCTCCACTTT. Its protein product is CASSYSAGAGSPLHF.